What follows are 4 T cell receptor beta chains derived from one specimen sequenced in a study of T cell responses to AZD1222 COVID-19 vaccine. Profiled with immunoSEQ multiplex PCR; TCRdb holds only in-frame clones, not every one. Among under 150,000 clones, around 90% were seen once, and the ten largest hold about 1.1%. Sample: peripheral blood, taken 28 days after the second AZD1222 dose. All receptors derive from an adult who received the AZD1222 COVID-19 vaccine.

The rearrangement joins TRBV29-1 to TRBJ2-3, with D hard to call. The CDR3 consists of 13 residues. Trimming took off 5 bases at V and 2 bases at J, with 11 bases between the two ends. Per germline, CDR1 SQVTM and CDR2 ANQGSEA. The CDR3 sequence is CSVNPIDTDTQYF. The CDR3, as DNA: TGCAGCGTTAATCCGATCGACACAGATACGCAGTATTTT.

The CDR3 DNA reads TGTGCCAGCAGCCCCGAATATCACAGGGGCGTAGGGCGGGATGAGCAGTTCTTC. Residues: CASSPEYHRGVGRDEQFF. The gene calls are TRBV7-2 and TRBJ2-1, with 7 bases lining up with TRBD1. The CDR3 is made up of 18 amino acids. Germline V gene sequence: CDR1 SGHTA, CDR2 FQGNSA. V was pared by 5 bases and J by 8 bases, with 21 bases of the junction left unmatched.

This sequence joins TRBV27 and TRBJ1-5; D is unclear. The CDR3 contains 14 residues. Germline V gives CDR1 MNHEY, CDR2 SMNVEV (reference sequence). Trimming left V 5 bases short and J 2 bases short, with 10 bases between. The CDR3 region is CASSPSGGNQPQHF. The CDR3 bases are TGTGCCAGCAGTCCTTCCGGGGGCAATCAGCCCCAGCATTTT.

The CDR3 DNA sequence: TGTGCCAGCATTTTCTCCACATCAGGGTCGGGGTCACCCCTCCACTTT. It yields the protein CASIFSTSGSGSPLHF. V usage is TRBV7-9 and J usage is TRBJ1-6, with D perhaps matching TRBD1 (5 bases). V shed 7 bases and J shed 10 bases, with 23 bases lying between them. CDR3 length: 16 amino acids. Germline lookup yields CDR1 SEHNR and CDR2 FQNEAQ (reference sequence).